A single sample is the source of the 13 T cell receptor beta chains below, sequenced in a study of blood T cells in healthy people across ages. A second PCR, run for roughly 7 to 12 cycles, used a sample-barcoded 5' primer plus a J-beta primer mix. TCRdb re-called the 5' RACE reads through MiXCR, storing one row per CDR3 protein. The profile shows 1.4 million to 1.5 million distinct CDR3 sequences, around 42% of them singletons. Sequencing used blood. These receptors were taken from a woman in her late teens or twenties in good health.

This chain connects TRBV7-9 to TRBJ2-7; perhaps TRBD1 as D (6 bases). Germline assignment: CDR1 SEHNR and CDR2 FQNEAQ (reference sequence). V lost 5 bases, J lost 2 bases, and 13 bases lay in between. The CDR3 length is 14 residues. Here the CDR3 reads CASSPQGIAYEQYF. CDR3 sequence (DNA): TGTGCCAGCAGCCCACAGGGCATTGCCTACGAGCAGTACTTC.

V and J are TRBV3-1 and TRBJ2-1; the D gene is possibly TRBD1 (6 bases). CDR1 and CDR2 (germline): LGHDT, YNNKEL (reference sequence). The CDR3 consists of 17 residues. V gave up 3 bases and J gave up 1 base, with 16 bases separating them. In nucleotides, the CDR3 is TGTGCCAGCAGCCAGCGCACAGGGAGTAGGTCCTACAATGAGCAGTTCTTC. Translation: CASSQRTGSRSYNEQFF.

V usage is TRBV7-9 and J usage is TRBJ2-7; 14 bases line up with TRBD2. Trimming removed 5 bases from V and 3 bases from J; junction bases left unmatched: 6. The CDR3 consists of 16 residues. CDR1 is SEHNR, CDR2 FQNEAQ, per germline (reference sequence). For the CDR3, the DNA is TGTGCCAGCAGCCAGACCGGGACTAGCGGGAGCTACGAGCAGTACTTC. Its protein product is CASSQTGTSGSYEQYF.

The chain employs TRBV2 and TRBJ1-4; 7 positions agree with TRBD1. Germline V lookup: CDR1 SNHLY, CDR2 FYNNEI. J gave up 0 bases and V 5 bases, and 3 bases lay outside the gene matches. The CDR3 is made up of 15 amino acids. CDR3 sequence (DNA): TGTGCCAGCAGTAAGGGGACAGCAACTAATGAAAAACTGTTTTTT. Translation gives CASSKGTATNEKLFF.

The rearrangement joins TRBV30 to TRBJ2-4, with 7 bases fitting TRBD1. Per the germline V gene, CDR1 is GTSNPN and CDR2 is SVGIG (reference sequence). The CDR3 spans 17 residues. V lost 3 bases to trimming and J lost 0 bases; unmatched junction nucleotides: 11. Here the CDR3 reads CAWRATRGHVAKNIQYF. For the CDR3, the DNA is TGTGCCTGGAGGGCTACGAGGGGGCACGTAGCCAAAAACATTCAGTACTTC.

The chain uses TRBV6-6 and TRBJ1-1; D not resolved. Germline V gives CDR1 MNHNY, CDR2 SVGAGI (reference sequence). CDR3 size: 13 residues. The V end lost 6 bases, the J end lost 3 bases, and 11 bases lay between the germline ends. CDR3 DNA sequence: TGTGCCAGCAGGACGACGGACTACACTGAAGCTTTCTTT. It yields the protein CASRTTDYTEAFF.

The CDR3 region is CASSYHDRGDNEKLFF. The CDR3 nucleotides read TGTGCCAGCAGTTACCACGACAGGGGGGATAATGAAAAACTGTTTTTT. The chain couples TRBV6-6 to TRBJ1-4; 9 positions agree with TRBD1. The V segment lost 2 bases and the J segment 4 bases; nucleotides outside the gene matches: 5. The germline gives CDR1 MNHNY, CDR2 SVGAGI (reference sequence). The length of the CDR3 is 16 residues.

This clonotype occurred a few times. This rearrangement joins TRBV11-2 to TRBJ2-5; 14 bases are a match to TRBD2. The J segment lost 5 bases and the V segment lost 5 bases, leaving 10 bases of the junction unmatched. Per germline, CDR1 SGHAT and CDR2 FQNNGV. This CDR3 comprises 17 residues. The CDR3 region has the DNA TGTGCCAGCAGCCCACGTGGGGGACTAGCGGGAGTGGAGACCCAGTACTTC. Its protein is CASSPRGGLAGVETQYF. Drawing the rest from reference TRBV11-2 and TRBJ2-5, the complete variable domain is EAGVAQSPRYKIIEKRQSVAFWCNPISGHATLYWYQQILGQGPKLLIQFQNNGVVDDSQLPKDRFSAERLKGVDSTLKIQPAKLEDSAVYLCASSPRGGLAGVETQYFGPGTRLLVL.

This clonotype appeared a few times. CDR3 in amino acids: CASSLEAVGDTQYF. Written as DNA, the CDR3 is TGTGCCAGCAGCTTAGAAGCGGTTGGGGATACGCAGTATTTT. The chain recombines TRBV7-2 with TRBJ2-3, with D maybe TRBD2 (5 bases). Germline-derived CDR1 and CDR2 are SGHTA and FQGNSA. Trimming shortened V by 1 base and J by 6 bases, and 11 bases separated the two germline ends. The length of the CDR3 is 14 residues.

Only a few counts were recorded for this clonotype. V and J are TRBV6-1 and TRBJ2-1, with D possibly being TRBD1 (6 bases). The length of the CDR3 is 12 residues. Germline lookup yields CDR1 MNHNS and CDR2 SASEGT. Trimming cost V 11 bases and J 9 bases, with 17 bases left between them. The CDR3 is CAVTTGSGEQFF. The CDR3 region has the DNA TGTGCCGTAACAACAGGGTCTGGTGAGCAGTTCTTC.

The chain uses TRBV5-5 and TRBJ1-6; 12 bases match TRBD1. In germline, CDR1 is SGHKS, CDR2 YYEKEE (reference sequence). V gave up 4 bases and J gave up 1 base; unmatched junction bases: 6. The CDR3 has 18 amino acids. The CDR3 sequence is CASSPGQGAGSYNSPLHF. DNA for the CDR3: TGTGCCAGCAGCCCGGGACAGGGGGCCGGATCCTATAATTCACCCCTCCACTTT.

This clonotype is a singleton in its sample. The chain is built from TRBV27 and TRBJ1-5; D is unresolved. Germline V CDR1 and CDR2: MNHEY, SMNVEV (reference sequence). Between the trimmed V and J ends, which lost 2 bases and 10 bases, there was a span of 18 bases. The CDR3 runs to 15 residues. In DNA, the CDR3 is TGTGCCAGCAGTTTAGACGGACGGAGAGGGAGTCCCCAGCATTTT. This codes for CASSLDGRRGSPQHF.

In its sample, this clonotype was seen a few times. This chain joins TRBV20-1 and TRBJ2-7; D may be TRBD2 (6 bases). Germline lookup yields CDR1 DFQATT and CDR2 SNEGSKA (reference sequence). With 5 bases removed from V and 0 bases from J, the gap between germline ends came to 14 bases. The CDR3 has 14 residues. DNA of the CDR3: TGCAGTGCTGCAAGGGACTGGGTCTCCTACGAGCAGTACTTC. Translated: CSAARDWVSYEQYF.